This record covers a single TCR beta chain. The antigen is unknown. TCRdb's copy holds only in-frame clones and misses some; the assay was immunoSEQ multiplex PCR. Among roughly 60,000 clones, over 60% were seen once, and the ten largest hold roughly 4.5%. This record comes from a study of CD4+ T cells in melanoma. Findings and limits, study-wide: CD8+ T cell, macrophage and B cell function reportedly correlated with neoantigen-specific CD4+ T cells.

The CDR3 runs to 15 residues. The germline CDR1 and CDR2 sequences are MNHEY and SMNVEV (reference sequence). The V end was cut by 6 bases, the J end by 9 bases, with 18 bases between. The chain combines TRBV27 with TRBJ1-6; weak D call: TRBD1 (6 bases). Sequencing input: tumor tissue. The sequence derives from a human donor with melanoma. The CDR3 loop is CASSPRQARVSPLHF. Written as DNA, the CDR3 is TGTGCCAGCAGCCCGCGACAGGCTCGCGTTTCACCCCTCCACTTT.